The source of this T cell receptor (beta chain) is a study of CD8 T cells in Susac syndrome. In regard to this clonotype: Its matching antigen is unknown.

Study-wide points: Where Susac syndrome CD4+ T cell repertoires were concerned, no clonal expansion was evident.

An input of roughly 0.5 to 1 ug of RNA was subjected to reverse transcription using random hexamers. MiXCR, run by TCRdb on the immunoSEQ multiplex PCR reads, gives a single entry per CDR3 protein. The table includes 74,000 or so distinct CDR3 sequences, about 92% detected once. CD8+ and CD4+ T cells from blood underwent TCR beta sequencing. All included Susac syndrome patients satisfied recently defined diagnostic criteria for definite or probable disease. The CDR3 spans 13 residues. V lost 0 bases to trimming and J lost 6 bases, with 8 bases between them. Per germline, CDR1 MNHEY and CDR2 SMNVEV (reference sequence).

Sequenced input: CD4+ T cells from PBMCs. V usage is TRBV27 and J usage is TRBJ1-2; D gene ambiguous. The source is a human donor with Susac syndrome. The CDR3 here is CASSLSRVNGYTF. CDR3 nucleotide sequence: TGTGCCAGCAGTTTATCCCGGGTTAATGGCTACACCTTC.